This is a list of T cell receptor beta chains from one sample in a study of technical replicates of blood from a handful of donors. The table came from immunoSEQ multiplex PCR; TCRdb's copy has only in-frame clones and leaves some out. The top ten hold around 0.26% of the sample, which has under 85,000 clones, 90% to 95% seen once. The sequencing input was T cells isolated from PBMCs. These receptors originate from a human donor in good health. CDR3s include the opening cysteine and the closing phenylalanine or tryptophan. The D gene is left open where the match is weak. Clone size is given for some rows only: seen once, a few or many times, or a class if the clone is expanded.

D: TRBD1; size: .; J: TRBJ1-4; V: TRBV27; DNA: TGTGCCAGCAGTCCCAGCTACAGGGGGGGTGAAAAACTGTTTTTT; CDR3: CASSPSYRGGEKLFF
D: TRBD2; size: .; J: TRBJ2-3; V: TRBV5-1; DNA: TGCGCCAGCAGCTTGGCCGGGGGGGGTGGTGGATACACGCAGTATTTT; CDR3: CASSLAGGGGGYTQYF
D: .; size: .; J: TRBJ2-3; V: TRBV7-8; DNA: TGTGCCAGCACCCCCGGCACAGATACGCAGTATTTT; CDR3: CASTPGTDTQYF
D: TRBD1; size: .; J: TRBJ2-6; V: TRBV30; DNA: TGTGCCTGGGGAACGACAGGGACGATTGGAGTTGGGGCCAACGTCCTGACTTTC; CDR3: CAWGTTGTIGVGANVLTF
D: TRBD2; size: .; J: TRBJ2-7; V: TRBV6-5; DNA: TGTGCCAGCAGTTATGGCACTAGCGGGAGGGCCGAGCAGTACTTC; CDR3: CASSYGTSGRAEQYF
D: TRBD1; size: .; J: TRBJ2-7; V: TRBV5-4; DNA: TGTGCCAGCAGCCGGGGACAGGGGACCCCCTACGAGCAGTACTTC; CDR3: CASSRGQGTPYEQYF
D: .; size: .; J: TRBJ1-2; V: TRBV4-1; DNA: TGCGCCAGCAGCCAAGGGAGGGCCGCAGCTAACTATGGCTACACCTTC; CDR3: CASSQGRAAANYGYTF
D: .; size: .; J: TRBJ2-7; V: TRBV11-2; DNA: TGTGCCAGCAGCTTAGATCAGGGTGGCGAGCAGTACTTC; CDR3: CASSLDQGGEQYF
D: .; size: .; J: TRBJ1-6; V: TRBV7-9; DNA: TGTGCCAGCAGCTTAGCGACAGTTTGGAATTCACCCCTCCACTTT; CDR3: CASSLATVWNSPLHF
D: .; size: .; J: TRBJ1-1; V: TRBV7-9; DNA: TGTGCCAGCAGCAACCCAGCGGGCACTGAAGCTTTCTTT; CDR3: CASSNPAGTEAFF
D: TRBD2; size: .; J: TRBJ2-3; V: TRBV30; DNA: TGTGCCTGGAGTGTATTCAGCGGGGGGCCCTCCGATTTT; CDR3: CAWSVFSGGPSDF
D: .; size: once; J: TRBJ2-3; V: TRBV27; DNA: TGTGCCAGCAGTTTCGGCGGGCGGTCCACAGATACGCAGTATTTT; CDR3: CASSFGGRSTDTQYF
D: .; size: .; J: TRBJ2-5; V: TRBV5-6; DNA: TGTGCCAGCACCATAACGGCTAGCAGGGAGACCCAGTACTTC; CDR3: CASTITASRETQYF
D: TRBD2; size: .; J: TRBJ2-2; V: TRBV15; DNA: TGTGCCACCAGCAGCCTCCCTAGCGGGGGCGCGACCGGGGAGCTGTTTTTT; CDR3: CATSSLPSGGATGELFF
D: TRBD1; size: .; J: TRBJ2-2; V: TRBV25-1; DNA: TGTGCCAGCAGTGCCGGACACAGGGGGCATACCGGGGAGCTGTTTTTT; CDR3: CASSAGHRGHTGELFF
D: TRBD1; size: .; J: TRBJ1-1; V: TRBV5-4; DNA: TGTGCCAGCAGCTTGGTCAGGGGGACTGAAGCTTTCTTT; CDR3: CASSLVRGTEAFF
D: .; size: once; J: TRBJ2-5; V: TRBV14; DNA: TGTGCCAGCAGCCAATTGGAGACAGCGAAAGAGACCCAGTACTTC; CDR3: CASSQLETAKETQYF
D: .; size: .; J: TRBJ2-1; V: TRBV28; DNA: TGTGCCAGCAGTTCGACCCGGCTCCTAGCGTCTTCCTACAATGAGCAGTTCTTC; CDR3: CASSSTRLLASSYNEQFF
D: .; size: .; J: TRBJ2-2; V: TRBV6-5; DNA: TGTGCCAGCCAGTTGGGCAGAAACACCGGGGAGCTGTTTTTT; CDR3: CASQLGRNTGELFF
D: TRBD2; size: .; J: TRBJ2-5; V: TRBV9; DNA: TGTGCCAGCAGCGTACGATTAGCGGGGGGCCAAGAGACCCAGTACTTC; CDR3: CASSVRLAGGQETQYF
D: TRBD1; size: .; J: TRBJ1-1; V: TRBV7-9; DNA: TGTGCCAGCAGCTTAGGAGGGTCAGGGGGACGTTTAGCTGAAGCTTTCTTT; CDR3: CASSLGGSGGRLAEAFF
D: .; size: .; J: TRBJ2-6; V: TRBV7-9; DNA: TGTGCCAGCAGCCTCCTATCCAGGGAATCTGGGGCCAACGTCCTGACTTTC; CDR3: CASSLLSRESGANVLTF
D: .; size: .; J: TRBJ2-1; V: TRBV10-1; DNA: TGCGCCAGCAGTGGAGGTGGGAGGCGGCTGGATAATGAGCAGTTCTTC; CDR3: CASSGGGRRLDNEQFF
D: .; size: .; J: TRBJ1-2; V: TRBV9; DNA: TGTGCCAGCAGCGCACCCAAGCCTAAACGGGAGGCTAACTATGGCTACACCTTC; CDR3: CASSAPKPKREANYGYTF
D: .; size: .; J: TRBJ1-4; V: TRBV6-1; DNA: TGTGCCAGCAGTGAAGGACAGCCGGGTGAAAAACTGTTTTTT; CDR3: CASSEGQPGEKLFF
D: .; size: .; J: TRBJ2-5; V: TRBV5-1; DNA: TGCGCCAGCAGCTCCAGGCCGGTACAAGAGACCCAGTACTTC; CDR3: CASSSRPVQETQYF
D: .; size: .; J: TRBJ1-1; V: TRBV27; DNA: TGTGCCAGCAGTCCCGGGATGCCGAACACTGAAGCTTTCTTT; CDR3: CASSPGMPNTEAFF
D: TRBD1; size: .; J: TRBJ1-2; V: TRBV30; DNA: TGTGCCTGGAGTCCGACAGGGAGCTTCGGCTACACCTTC; CDR3: CAWSPTGSFGYTF
D: .; size: .; J: TRBJ2-6; V: TRBV6-4; DNA: TGTGCCACCCCTCCCTCTGGGGCCAACGTCCTGACTTTC; CDR3: CATPPSGANVLTF
D: TRBD2; size: .; J: TRBJ2-1; V: TRBV9; DNA: TGTGCCAGCAGCTCCGGGAGGACTAGCTATGTCAATCAGTTCTTC; CDR3: CASSSGRTSYVNQFF
D: TRBD2; size: .; J: TRBJ2-7; V: TRBV11-2; DNA: TGTGCCAGCAGCTTAGGGGCGGGAGTCCTAATCTACGAGCAGTACTTC; CDR3: CASSLGAGVLIYEQYF
D: .; size: .; J: TRBJ2-7; V: TRBV5-5; DNA: TGTGCCAGCAGCCCGGGACTCTTATACTACGAGCAGTACTTC; CDR3: CASSPGLLYYEQYF
D: .; size: .; J: TRBJ2-1; V: TRBV9; DNA: TGTGCCAGCAGCGTTGGACAGTACAATGAGCAGTTCTTC; CDR3: CASSVGQYNEQFF
D: .; size: .; J: TRBJ1-4; V: TRBV30; DNA: TGTGCCTGGAGTCTAATCGGACACTTTGAAAAACTGTTTTTT; CDR3: CAWSLIGHFEKLFF
D: TRBD2; size: .; J: TRBJ2-1; V: TRBV15; DNA: TGTGCCACCAGCAGAGTGATAGCGGGGGGCCGACATTACAATGAGCAGTTCTTC; CDR3: CATSRVIAGGRHYNEQFF
D: TRBD2; size: .; J: TRBJ2-1; V: TRBV11-2; DNA: TGTGCCAGCAGCTTAGTGTTGGGGGGGGAGTACAATGAGCAGTTCTTC; CDR3: CASSLVLGGEYNEQFF
D: .; size: .; J: TRBJ2-7; V: TRBV5-1; DNA: TGCGCCAGCAGCTTGCTGAATCTAGGCTACGAGCAGTACTTC; CDR3: CASSLLNLGYEQYF
D: .; size: .; J: TRBJ2-1; V: TRBV5-1; DNA: TGCGCCAGCAGTCGGACGGGAGTCGGCGATGAGCAGTTCTTC; CDR3: CASSRTGVGDEQFF
D: TRBD2; size: once; J: TRBJ2-1; V: TRBV7-3; DNA: TGTGCCAGCAGCTTAATGGGACTAGTAAATGAGCAGTTCTTC; CDR3: CASSLMGLVNEQFF
D: TRBD2; size: .; J: TRBJ2-7; V: TRBV28; DNA: TGTGCCAGCAGTTCTGCACGGACTAGCGGGAGAATCGACGAGCAGTACTTC; CDR3: CASSSARTSGRIDEQYF
D: .; size: .; J: TRBJ2-5; V: TRBV7-3; DNA: TGTGCCAGCAGCCCCCGTCGAGGGAATCGGGAGACCCAGTACTTC; CDR3: CASSPRRGNRETQYF
D: TRBD1; size: .; J: TRBJ1-2; V: TRBV9; DNA: TGTGCCAGCAGCGTATTAGACAGGGCCGGTGATGGCTACACCTTC; CDR3: CASSVLDRAGDGYTF
D: .; size: .; J: TRBJ1-1; V: TRBV18; DNA: TGTGCCAGCTCGGAGGGGAACACTGAAGCTTTCTTT; CDR3: CASSEGNTEAFF
D: .; size: .; J: TRBJ2-2; V: TRBV28; DNA: TGTGCCAGCTACACATCCGGGGAGCTGTTTTTT; CDR3: CASYTSGELFF
D: TRBD1; size: .; J: TRBJ2-1; V: TRBV7-9; DNA: TGTGCCAGCACCCCTCCGGGACAGCCCTACAATGAGCAGTTCTTC; CDR3: CASTPPGQPYNEQFF
D: .; size: once; J: TRBJ2-1; V: TRBV25-1; DNA: TGTGCCAGCAGTGAAGTTGCAGGGCTATACAATGAGCAGTTCTTC; CDR3: CASSEVAGLYNEQFF
D: TRBD1; size: .; J: TRBJ1-3; V: TRBV11-2; DNA: TGTGCCAGCAGCTTAAACAGGGGGGCAAGGTCTGGAAACACCATATATTTT; CDR3: CASSLNRGARSGNTIYF
D: .; size: .; J: TRBJ2-1; V: TRBV2; DNA: TGTGCCAGCAGTTCCCTTAGCGGTACAAACAATGAGCAGTTCTTC; CDR3: CASSSLSGTNNEQFF
D: TRBD1; size: .; J: TRBJ2-7; V: TRBV5-1; DNA: TGCGCCAGCAGCTTGGGATCCGACAGGGGGCACCCCTACGAGCAGTACTTC; CDR3: CASSLGSDRGHPYEQYF
D: TRBD1; size: .; J: TRBJ1-4; V: TRBV7-9; DNA: TGTGCCAGCTATACAGGGGGTGGAGAAAAACTGTTTTTT; CDR3: CASYTGGGEKLFF
D: TRBD2; size: .; J: TRBJ2-1; V: TRBV7-8; DNA: TGTGCCAGCCATGGGGCAACTAGCGGGATTGGCAATGAGCAGTTCTTC; CDR3: CASHGATSGIGNEQFF
D: TRBD1; size: once; J: TRBJ2-7; V: TRBV27; DNA: TGTGCCAGCAGTTTATATCCCACCTCTCCCGGGACAGGGGCCTACGAGCAGTACTTC; CDR3: CASSLYPTSPGTGAYEQYF
D: TRBD2; size: .; J: TRBJ2-5; V: TRBV18; DNA: TGTGCCAGCTCACCAAGGCTAGCGGTCCAAGAGACCCAGTACTTC; CDR3: CASSPRLAVQETQYF
D: .; size: .; J: TRBJ1-1; V: TRBV4-1; DNA: TGCGCCAGCAGCCGAGTAACAGATAAAAACACTGAAGCTTTCTTT; CDR3: CASSRVTDKNTEAFF
D: TRBD1; size: .; J: TRBJ2-7; V: TRBV5-4; DNA: TGTGCCAGCAGCTTGAGCAGGGGGCTCTACGAGCAGTACTTC; CDR3: CASSLSRGLYEQYF
D: .; size: .; J: TRBJ1-5; V: TRBV9; DNA: TGTGCCAGCAGCTCCGACAGTAGCAATCAGCCCCAGCATTTT; CDR3: CASSSDSSNQPQHF
D: .; size: .; J: TRBJ1-1; V: TRBV9; DNA: TGTGCCAGCGTACTAGGGGGGAACACTGAAGCTTTCTTT; CDR3: CASVLGGNTEAFF
D: .; size: .; J: TRBJ2-7; V: TRBV7-9; DNA: TGTGCCAGCAGCCAGAAACCAATACAAGCGAGCTCCTACGAGCAGTACTTC; CDR3: CASSQKPIQASSYEQYF
D: .; size: .; J: TRBJ2-1; V: TRBV11-2; DNA: TGTGCCAGCAGCTTGGAACTCCAGGGGAATGAGCAGTTCTTC; CDR3: CASSLELQGNEQFF
D: TRBD1; size: .; J: TRBJ2-2; V: TRBV19; DNA: TGTGCCAGTAGGGACAGGGGACGTGCCGGGGAGCTGTTTTTT; CDR3: CASRDRGRAGELFF